A selection of T cell receptor beta chains follows, all from one sample in a study of blood T cell repertoires in COVID-19. Profiling relied on immunoSEQ multiplex PCR, and the TCRdb table lists in-frame clones only, not all of them. The sample contains 150,000 to 180,000 clones, roughly 84% of which appear only once. The source material was peripheral blood. These receptors came from a woman aged 55-70 years with COVID-19, enrolled during active disease. Both conserved end residues are part of each CDR3. D genes are given only for firm matches. Not every row has a clone size; where given, it reads once, few, many or a size class.

size	J	D	V	CDR3	DNA
.	TRBJ2-3	.	TRBV5-1	CASSSGTLTDTQYF	TGCGCCAGCAGCTCAGGGACTCTCACAGATACGCAGTATTTT
few	TRBJ1-1	TRBD1	TRBV5-5	CASSPIPNRDREAFF	TGTGCCAGCAGCCCAATACCGAACCGGGACAGAGAAGCTTTCTTT
.	TRBJ2-2	.	TRBV24-1	CATSDFTENTGELFF	TGTGCCACCAGTGATTTCACAGAGAACACCGGGGAGCTGTTTTTT
.	TRBJ2-5	TRBD2	TRBV10-3	CAISSGRVEETQYF	TGTGCCATCTCTAGCGGGAGGGTAGAAGAGACCCAGTACTTC
.	TRBJ2-1	.	TRBV10-3	CAISEAGAEQFF	TGTGCCATCAGTGAGGCGGGGGCTGAGCAGTTCTTC
.	TRBJ1-3	TRBD1	TRBV3-1/TRBV3-2	CASSQWDSSGNTIYF	TGTGCCAGCAGCCAATGGGACAGCTCTGGAAACACCATATATTTT
.	TRBJ2-2	TRBD1	TRBV19	CASSSGAGGTGELFF	TGTGCCAGTAGTAGTGGGGCAGGGGGAACCGGGGAGCTGTTTTTT
.	TRBJ2-2	.	TRBV7-3	CASSSVHTGELFF	TGTGCCAGCAGTTCAGTCCACACCGGGGAGCTGTTTTTT
.	TRBJ1-4	.	TRBV25-1	CASSVPRQGNEKLFF	TGTGCCAGCAGTGTCCCTCGCCAGGGTAATGAAAAACTGTTTTTT
.	TRBJ1-4	.	TRBV29-1	CSVLRDETNEKLFF	TGCAGCGTTCTCCGGGATGAAACTAATGAAAAACTGTTTTTT
once	TRBJ2-2	TRBD2	TRBV12-5	CASGPQRTSGRANTGELFF	TGTGCTAGTGGTCCCCAACGGACTAGCGGGAGGGCGAACACCGGGGAGCTGTTTTTT
.	TRBJ1-1	TRBD1	TRBV14	CASSQVVGTGNTEAFF	TGTGCCAGCAGCCAAGTGGTTGGGACAGGTAACACTGAAGCTTTCTTT
.	TRBJ1-2	.	TRBV29-1	CSVVWDKTNYGYTF	TGCAGCGTTGTGTGGGACAAAACCAACTATGGCTACACCTTC
.	TRBJ1-1	TRBD1	TRBV5-8	CASSGNTGAMNTEAFF	TGTGCCAGCAGCGGCAACACAGGGGCGATGAACACTGAAGCTTTCTTT
many	TRBJ2-2	TRBD2	TRBV5-1	CASSFPLAGATGELFF	TGCGCCAGCAGCTTCCCACTAGCGGGGGCCACCGGGGAGCTGTTTTTT
.	TRBJ1-6	.	TRBV6-1	CASSDSARGAYSPLHF	TGTGCCAGCAGTGATTCGGCCCGGGGGGCGTATTCACCCCTCCACTTT
once	TRBJ2-1	TRBD2	TRBV2	CASGLAGFTNNEQFF	TGTGCCAGTGGACTAGCGGGATTTACAAACAATGAGCAGTTCTTC
.	TRBJ1-3	.	TRBV4-1	CASSQQGRNTIYF	TGCGCCAGCAGCCAACAGGGAAGAAACACCATATATTTT
.	TRBJ2-1	TRBD1	TRBV9	CASSRAGTGGNEQFF	TGTGCCAGCAGTCGTGCCGGGACAGGGGGCAATGAGCAGTTCTTC
.	TRBJ2-5	.	TRBV5-1	CASSFFAGGQETQYF	TGCGCCAGCAGCTTCTTTGCCGGGGGCCAAGAGACCCAGTACTTC
.	TRBJ2-3	TRBD1	TRBV19	CASSLTPGTGGRTDTQYF	TGTGCCAGTAGTCTTACTCCCGGGACAGGAGGAAGGACAGATACGCAGTATTTT
.	TRBJ2-2	.	TRBV18	CASSPDTLAGELFF	TGTGCCAGCTCACCAGACACTTTGGCCGGGGAGCTGTTTTTT
.	TRBJ1-3	.	TRBV19	CASSRGEGNTIYF	TGTGCCAGTAGTCGGGGTGAAGGAAACACCATATATTTT
.	TRBJ1-4	TRBD1	TRBV19	CASSTMTGGGEKLFF	TGTGCCAGTAGTACCATGACAGGGGGTGGTGAAAAACTGTTTTTT
.	TRBJ1-1	.	TRBV11-2	CASSFSTGTEAFF	TGTGCCAGCAGCTTTTCCACGGGCACTGAAGCTTTCTTT
few	TRBJ1-1	.	TRBV6-5	CASSHLGGLNTEAFF	TGTGCCAGCAGTCACCTTGGGGGGTTGAACACTGAAGCTTTCTTT
few	TRBJ1-1	TRBD1	TRBV7-3	CASSASPGQGVTFF	TGTGCCAGCAGCGCCTCTCCGGGACAGGGGGTAACTTTCTTT
.	TRBJ1-4	TRBD1	TRBV5-6	CASTGQGRGDNEKLFF	TGTGCCAGCACCGGACAGGGGAGGGGAGATAATGAAAAACTGTTTTTT
few	TRBJ2-7	.	TRBV7-9	CASSLRTQTYEQYF	TGTGCCAGCAGCTTACGGACACAAACCTACGAGCAGTACTTC
once	TRBJ2-3	TRBD1	TRBV18	CASSTRRQGVSTDTQYF	TGTGCCAGCTCAACTCGCCGACAGGGTGTAAGCACAGATACGCAGTATTTT
.	TRBJ2-6	.	TRBV5-1	CASSVRQASSGANVLTF	TGCGCCAGCAGCGTTAGACAGGCCAGCTCTGGGGCCAACGTCCTGACTTTC
.	TRBJ1-5	TRBD1	TRBV6-5	CASTGNRGRGPQHF	TGTGCCAGCACGGGTAACAGGGGGCGTGGGCCCCAGCATTTT
few	TRBJ1-2	.	TRBV27	CASSFRDQGRGYTF	TGTGCCAGCAGTTTTCGGGACCAGGGGCGGGGCTACACCTTC
many	TRBJ2-1	TRBD2	TRBV5-4	CATIPGLAAIGNEQFF	TGTGCCACGATACCGGGACTAGCTGCCATAGGCAATGAGCAGTTCTTC
.	TRBJ1-5	.	TRBV19	CASSHRDQPQHF	TGTGCCAGCAGTCACCGCGATCAGCCCCAGCATTTT
.	TRBJ2-1	.	TRBV18	CASSPNNEQFF	TGTGCCAGCTCACCCAATAATGAGCAGTTCTTC
.	TRBJ1-2	.	TRBV30	CAWSVSVYGYTF	TGTGCCTGGAGTGTAAGCGTCTATGGCTACACCTTC
.	TRBJ2-2	.	TRBV13	CASSPSNTGELFF	TGTGCCAGCAGCCCCTCGAACACCGGGGAGCTGTTTTTT
.	TRBJ1-2	.	TRBV5-1	CASSFFPLPGPDGYTF	TGCGCCAGCAGCTTTTTCCCACTCCCAGGCCCAGATGGCTACACCTTC
.	TRBJ2-3	.	TRBV4-1	CASSQGVTEFTDTQYF	TGCGCCAGCAGCCAAGGGGTGACAGAGTTCACAGATACGCAGTATTTT
.	TRBJ1-2	TRBD1	TRBV18	CASSPPSGQVGYTF	TGTGCCAGCTCACCACCCAGTGGACAGGTCGGCTACACCTTC
.	TRBJ1-5	.	TRBV7-3	CASSLDRNQPQHF	TGTGCCAGCAGCTTAGACAGAAATCAGCCCCAGCATTTT
.	TRBJ2-4	.	TRBV5-1	CASSWSSVREDIQYF	TGCGCCAGCAGCTGGTCTAGCGTCAGGGAGGACATTCAGTACTTC
.	TRBJ1-3	TRBD1	TRBV5-1	CASSLWTGSGNTIYF	TGCGCCAGCAGCTTATGGACAGGCTCGGGAAACACCATATATTTT
.	TRBJ1-1	.	TRBV5-4	CASYTGMNTEAFF	TGTGCCAGCTATACAGGGATGAACACTGAAGCTTTCTTT
.	TRBJ1-2	TRBD1	TRBV2	CASNRDSDYGYTF	TGTGCCAGCAACCGGGACAGCGACTATGGCTACACCTTC
.	TRBJ1-2	TRBD1	TRBV5-4	CASSPPPQQGSAGYTF	TGTGCCAGCAGCCCGCCCCCTCAACAGGGGTCCGCTGGCTACACCTTC
few	TRBJ1-1	TRBD1	TRBV5-6	CASRRQGPTEAFF	TGTGCCAGCAGGCGACAGGGTCCCACTGAAGCTTTCTTT
.	TRBJ1-2	.	TRBV6-5	CASSWRGRGYTF	TGTGCCAGCAGTTGGCGCGGTCGTGGCTACACCTTC
.	TRBJ1-1	.	TRBV5-8	CASSPRGWTEAFF	TGTGCCAGCAGTCCCCGCGGGTGGACTGAAGCTTTCTTT
.	TRBJ1-6	TRBD1	TRBV10-3	CAISEPGQLNSPLHF	TGTGCCATCAGTGAACCGGGACAGTTAAATTCACCCCTCCACTTT
.	TRBJ2-5	.	TRBV18	CASSPFLEETQYF	TGTGCCAGCTCACCATTCCTAGAAGAGACCCAGTACTTC
once	TRBJ2-3	.	TRBV6-5	CASSPRQSTDTQYF	TGTGCCAGCTCCCCCCGACAGAGCACAGATACGCAGTATTTT